This TCR beta chain derives from a study of shared T cell receptors in the human thymus. Germline CDR1 and CDR2: SGHDN and FVKESK. Trimming took 4 bases from V and 5 from J; bases not matched to a gene: 5. The CDR3 covers 13 residues. Using immunoSEQ multiplex PCR, the repertoire was profiled, and TCRdb retains in-frame clones only, with some absent. The data show about 380,000 clones, about 95% seen once. V and J are TRBV14 and TRBJ2-7, with 7 bases that match TRBD1. This TCR was sampled from a human donor. The sequenced sample was thymocytes. This CDR3 is CASSLGTVHEQYF. CDR3 sequence (DNA): TGTGCCAGCAGCCTTGGGACAGTCCACGAGCAGTACTTC. Drawing the rest from reference TRBV14 and TRBJ2-7, the complete variable domain is EAGVTQFPSHSVIEKGQTVTLRCDPISGHDNLYWYRRVMGKEIKFLLHFVKESKQDESGMPNNRFLAERTGGTYSTLKVQPAELEDSGVYFCASSLGTVHEQYFGPGTRLTVT.